These 31 T cell receptor beta chains originate from one sample sequenced in a study of cytomegalovirus exposure and HLA in healthy donors. The study ran its PCR with 60 Vbeta and 13 Jbeta primers. Only in-frame clones appear in the TCRdb table, and some are missing; sequencing was by immunoSEQ multiplex PCR. The sample carries 300,000 or so clones, about 83% recorded once. Sequencing used PBMCs. All receptors derive from a woman aged 40 to 50 in good health and CMV-seropositive.

The CDR3: CASSQDGPGLYTDTQYF. CDR3 sequence (DNA): TGCGCCAGCAGCCAAGATGGCCCGGGACTTTACACAGATACGCAGTATTTT. The J gene is TRBJ2-3, the V gene TRBV4-3, with TRBD2 as a possible D gene (6 bases). CDR1 and CDR2 (germline): LGHNA, YSLEER. Trimming stripped 0 bases from V and 2 bases from J, with 15 bases between. The CDR3 runs 17 residues.

J is TRBJ2-7 and V is TRBV6-5, with D tentatively TRBD1 (5 bases). The CDR3 contains 12 residues. Trimming stripped 5 bases from V and 5 bases from J, with 10 bases between. CDR1 is MNHEY, CDR2 SVGAGI, per germline. CDR3 in DNA: TGTGCCAGCAGTACCCAGGGCGACGAGCAGTACTTC. This sequence encodes CASSTQGDEQYF.

The J gene is TRBJ1-4, the V gene TRBV28; 7 bases are shared with TRBD1. The CDR3 has 11 amino acids. V trimming: 6 bases; J trimming: 11 bases; junction bases outside the gene matches: 3. CDR1 is MDHEN, CDR2 SYDVKM, per germline. DNA of the CDR3: TGTGCCAGCAGAACACAGGGGAAACTGTTTTTT. Residues: CASRTQGKLFF.

This sequence joins TRBV23-1 and TRBJ1-1, with 7 bases aligning to TRBD1. TRBV23-1 is an ORF, and what it does is uncertain. This CDR3 is built from 15 residues. The J segment lost 4 bases and the V segment lost 3 bases, leaving 8 bases of the junction unmatched. CDR3 coding DNA: TGCGCCAGCAGTCAGGAGGGGGCGCCGGGCACTGAAGCTTTCTTT. The encoded protein is CASSQEGAPGTEAFF.

The chain combines TRBV4-1 with TRBJ2-3, with D perhaps matching TRBD2 (5 bases). The germline V gene encodes CDR1 MGHRA and CDR2 YSYEKL. Trimming shortened V by 0 bases and J by 5 bases, and 18 bases separated the two germline ends. The length of the CDR3 is 17 residues. CDR3 sequence (DNA): TGCGCCAGCAGCCAAGAGGCGGCGGGCTCTGCTGGAGATACGCAGTATTTT. Protein sequence: CASSQEAAGSAGDTQYF.

This chain uses TRBV25-1 with TRBJ1-2; 8 bases agree with TRBD1. Germline lookup yields CDR1 MGHDK and CDR2 SYGVNS. The CDR3 is 12 amino acids. V lost 8 bases, J lost 8 bases, and 7 bases stayed unmatched. CDR3 amino acids: CASRTGGEGYTF. CDR3 nucleotides: TGTGCCAGCCGAACAGGGGGGGAAGGCTACACCTTC.

CDR3 region: CASSLFGTGEETQYF. The CDR3 region has the DNA TGCGCCAGCAGCTTGTTTGGGACAGGGGAAGAGACCCAGTACTTC. V is TRBV5-1 and J is TRBJ2-5; TRBD1 agrees at 10 bases. This CDR3 is built from 15 residues. The trim removed 1 base at V and 3 bases at J, leaving 3 bases unmatched. Per the germline V gene, CDR1 is SGHRS and CDR2 is YFSETQ.

The chain is built from TRBV11-3 and TRBJ2-5; tentative D call: TRBD2 (7 bases). Germline loops: CDR1 SGHNT, CDR2 YENEEA. The CDR3 loop spans 14 amino acids. With 0 bases removed from V and 11 bases from J, the gap between germline ends came to 16 bases. The CDR3 reads CASSLEGGLKEQYF. Here the CDR3 DNA reads TGTGCCAGCAGCTTAGAGGGGGGGCTGAAGGAGCAGTACTTC.

This clone has only one observation. The CDR3 is CASSLERGQGSYNSPLHF. The CDR3 DNA reads TGTGCCAGCAGTTTAGAGCGGGGGCAGGGCTCCTATAATTCACCCCTCCACTTT. V gene TRBV27 combines with J gene TRBJ1-6; a weak D match, TRBD1 (6 bases). The CDR3 loop spans 18 amino acids. V lost 2 bases and J 0 bases, leaving 14 bases between the germline ends. CDR1 is MNHEY, CDR2 SMNVEV, per germline (reference sequence).

This clone was seen only a few times. The germline gene is not matched at one end of the junction; a read error may be the cause. The chain recombines TRBV7-2 with TRBJ2-7; D perhaps matches TRBD2 (6 bases). CDR1 SGHTA and CDR2 FQGNSA come from the germline V gene. The CDR3 loop spans 15 amino acids. The CDR3 DNA sequence: TGTGCCAGCAGTTTAGCACCGGGACTGTCCTACGAGCAGTACTTC. This gives the protein CASSLAPGLSYEQYF.

CDR3 in DNA: TGTGCCACACTAGGACAGGGAGAGACCCAGTACTTC. Amino acids: CATLGQGETQYF. This chain links TRBV11-2 with TRBJ2-5, with 8 bases fitting TRBD1. This CDR3 comprises 12 residues. V lost 10 bases, J lost 4 bases, and 5 bases stayed unmatched. Germline V CDR1 and CDR2: SGHAT, FQNNGV.

The chain joins TRBV15 to TRBJ2-5, with TRBD2 matching 8 bases. The CDR3 length is 17 residues. The germline gives CDR1 LNHNV, CDR2 YYDKDF (reference sequence). The V gene end was trimmed by 0 bases and the J gene end by 4 bases; junction bases not matched to a gene: 10. CDR3 DNA: TGTGCCACCAGCAGAGATCAAGTGGCGGGAGGTCCAGAGACCCAGTACTTC. Its translation: CATSRDQVAGGPETQYF.

The chain employs TRBV7-9 and TRBJ2-6, with 10 positions matching TRBD2. Germline CDR1 and CDR2: SEHNR and FQNEAQ (reference sequence). J lost 2 bases, V lost 3 bases, and 7 bases had no gene match. CDR3 size: 18 residues. CDR3 in amino acids: CASSFPGLAIPGANVLTF. CDR3 nucleotide sequence: TGTGCCAGCAGCTTTCCGGGACTAGCGATACCTGGGGCCAACGTCCTGACTTTC.

The sample holds one count of this clone. The chain carries TRBV5-4 and TRBJ2-3, with 7 bases matching TRBD2. Germline V gives CDR1 SGHNT, CDR2 YYREEE (reference sequence). V trimming: 9 bases; J trimming: 2 bases; junction bases outside the gene matches: 9. The CDR3 loop spans 14 amino acids. CDR3 nucleotide sequence: TGTGCCACTTTAGCGGGCCCACTCACAGATACGCAGTATTTT. It specifies CATLAGPLTDTQYF.

V is TRBV19 and J is TRBJ2-1, with a weak D call TRBD2 (6 bases). V was cut by 9 bases and J by 5 bases, with 14 bases left in between. The CDR3 length is 13 residues. The germline V gene has CDR1 LNHDA and CDR2 SQIVND (reference sequence). The CDR3 here is CASYGSVNNEQFF. In DNA form, the CDR3 reads TGTGCCAGCTACGGGAGCGTCAACAATGAGCAGTTCTTC. Full variable domain (missing parts from reference TRBV19 and TRBJ2-1): DGGITQSPKYLFRKEGQNVTLSCEQNLNHDAMYWYRQDPGQGLRLIYYSQIVNDFQKGDIAEGYSVSREKKESFPLTVTSAQKNPTAFYLCASYGSVNNEQFFGPGTRLTVL.

This chain uses TRBV25-1 with TRBJ2-2; 7 nucleotides agree with TRBD2. V gave up 1 base and J gave up 6 bases; unmatched junction bases: 8. Germline CDR1 MGHDK, CDR2 SYGVNS. This CDR3 is built from 16 residues. In DNA form, the CDR3 reads TGTGCCAGCAGTGAATGGGAGGGTATAATTTCCGGGGAGCTGTTTTTT. The encoded protein is CASSEWEGIISGELFF.

The genes are TRBV6-1 and TRBJ2-1; D may be TRBD2 (6 bases). V lost 0 bases and J lost 8, with 14 bases in between. The CDR3 sequence is 15 residues long. Germline CDR1 reads MNHNS; CDR2 reads SASEGT. The DNA for the CDR3 is TGTGCCAGCAGTGAAGCGCCCCCCCCGGGGGATGAGCAGTTCTTC. Protein product: CASSEAPPPGDEQFF.

The rearrangement links TRBV15 to TRBJ2-7; TRBD1 aligns across 9 bases. Germline V gene sequence: CDR1 LNHNV, CDR2 YYDKDF (reference sequence). The length of the CDR3 is 18 residues. Losses at the gene ends were 1 base for V and 0 bases for J; bases not matched to a gene: 10. The CDR3 sequence is CATSRGTGQGPASYEQYF. CDR3 bases: TGTGCCACCAGCAGAGGCACAGGACAGGGGCCTGCCTCCTACGAGCAGTACTTC. Based on the CDR3 plus reference TRBV15 and TRBJ2-7, the full variable domain is DAMVIQNPRYQVTQFGKPVTLSCSQTLNHNVMYWYQQKSSQAPKLLFHYYDKDFNNEADTPDNFQSRRPNTSFCFLDIRSPGLGDTAMYLCATSRGTGQGPASYEQYFGPGTRLTVT.

About this clone itself: The junction differs from germline at one of its ends, possibly a read error. The gene calls are TRBV15 and TRBJ1-4; possibly TRBD1 for D (6 bases). The CDR3 sequence is 15 residues long. CDR1 LNHNV and CDR2 YYDKDF come from the germline V gene (reference sequence). The CDR3 region is CATSRDGGPAEKLFF. Here the CDR3 DNA reads TGTGCCACCAGCCGAGACGGGGGGCCGGCTGAAAAACTGTTTTTT.

The CDR3 coding sequence is TGTGCCAGCAGTGGGGGCGGAAATGAAAAACTGTTTTTT. Amino acid sequence: CASSGGGNEKLFF. The chain has TRBV2 and TRBJ1-4; a weak D match, TRBD1 (5 bases). Germline V gene lookup returns CDR1 SNHLY and CDR2 FYNNEI. V was trimmed by 4 bases and J by 5 bases, leaving 8 bases between them. The length of the CDR3 is 13 residues.

The count of this clone is one. V gene TRBV4-3 combines with J gene TRBJ2-2; a weak D match, TRBD1 (5 bases). Germline CDR1 and CDR2: LGHNA and YSLEER. This CDR3 comprises 14 residues. V lost 0 bases, J lost 9 bases, and 11 bases lay in between. The CDR3 DNA reads TGCGCCAGCAGCCAAGAATGGGGCGCCCGGGAGCTGTTTTTT. Encoded protein: CASSQEWGARELFF.

This rearrangement joins TRBV9 to TRBJ2-3, with 10 bases aligning to TRBD2. CDR3 length equals 19 residues. Germline loops: CDR1 SGDLS, CDR2 YYNGEE. V lost 0 bases and J lost 0; bases outside the gene matches: 10. The CDR3 loop is CASSVEKGTGLASTDTQYF. The CDR3 bases are TGTGCCAGCAGCGTAGAAAAGGGAACGGGACTAGCGAGCACAGATACGCAGTATTTT.

J is TRBJ2-7 and V is TRBV19; 10 bases are shared with TRBD1. This CDR3 has 13 residues. CDR1 is LNHDA and CDR2 is SQIVND in the germline V gene (reference sequence). Trimming at V came to 6 bases and at J to 5 bases, leaving 4 bases not matched to a gene. The CDR3 coding sequence is TGTGCCAGTAGGGCCGACAGGGGGCACGAGCAGTACTTC. Its translation is CASRADRGHEQYF.

V usage is TRBV27 and J usage is TRBJ1-1; TRBD1 matches at 7 bases. The germline CDR1 and CDR2 sequences are MNHEY and SMNVEV (reference sequence). This CDR3 comprises 14 residues. The J segment lost 7 bases and the V segment lost 8 bases, leaving 13 bases of the junction unmatched. The DNA for the CDR3 is TGTGCCAGCTGTACAGGGGTGGAGGATAGTGAAGCTTTCTTT. Residues: CASCTGVEDSEAFF.

V usage is TRBV18 and J usage is TRBJ2-7; 9 bases line up with TRBD2. Germline trimming cut 4 bases from V and 3 bases from J; bases unmatched to any gene: 10. The CDR3 is made up of 16 amino acids. Germline CDR1 and CDR2: KGHSH and LQKENI. The DNA for the CDR3 is TGTGCCAGCTCACTCGGTCGACTAGCGGACCGCTACGAGCAGTACTTC. Amino acid sequence: CASSLGRLADRYEQYF.

The gene calls are TRBV29-1 and TRBJ1-1; D is uncertain. The CDR3 length is 12 residues. Trimming pared 7 bases from V and 2 bases from J, leaving 11 bases between. CDR1 is SQVTM, CDR2 ANQGSEA, per germline. CDR3 nucleotides: TGCAGCGCCGGTCGTGAAAACACTGAAGCTTTCTTT. Translating gives CSAGRENTEAFF.

For this clone: The conserved final phenylalanine or tryptophan is absent from the CDR3, which likely points to a read error. This rearrangement joins TRBV5-4 to TRBJ2-7; D gene uncertain. The CDR3 runs 13 residues. Trimming cost V 0 bases and J 4 bases, with 8 bases left between them. In germline, CDR1 is SGHNT, CDR2 YYREEE (reference sequence). The chain's CDR3 is CASSLANGYEQYL. The CDR3 nucleotides read TGTGCCAGCAGCTTGGCCAACGGGTACGAGCAGTACCTC.

The chain employs TRBV6-1 and TRBJ2-7; maybe TRBD2 (6 bases). The CDR3 covers 18 residues. From germline, CDR1 is MNHNS and CDR2 SASEGT. V dropped 0 bases and J dropped 0 bases, with 18 bases sitting between them. Written as DNA, the CDR3 is TGTGCCAGCAGTGAAGCGGGGGGAGACACATTCGGCTCCTACGAGCAGTACTTC. This translates into CASSEAGGDTFGSYEQYF.

This sequence joins TRBV10-3 and TRBJ1-2; no clear D. Trimming took 2 bases from V and 4 from J, leaving 11 bases between them. Germline-derived CDR1 and CDR2 are ENHRY and SYGVKD. The CDR3 runs 14 residues. The CDR3 nucleotides are TGTGCCATCAGTGAGGGAGGGAACAGCTATGGCTACACCTTC. This translates into CAISEGGNSYGYTF.

The chain is built from TRBV5-4 and TRBJ2-5, with 8 bases that match TRBD1. The junction had 9 bases not matched to a gene; V was cut back by 2 bases and J by 0 bases. The CDR3 length is 17 residues. The germline V gene encodes CDR1 SGHNT and CDR2 YYREEE (reference sequence). The CDR3 DNA is TGTGCCAGCAGCTTCCCCAACAGGGGGATGTACCAAGAGACCCAGTACTTC. Protein: CASSFPNRGMYQETQYF.

The rearrangement joins TRBV6-5 to TRBJ1-3; 8 bases are a match to TRBD1. Per germline, CDR1 MNHEY and CDR2 SVGAGI. With 1 base clipped from V and 4 bases from J, the junction kept 6 bases outside the gene matches. The CDR3 extends over 16 amino acids. The CDR3 reads CASSYLQGASGNTIYF. In DNA, the CDR3 is TGTGCCAGCAGTTACTTGCAGGGGGCGTCAGGAAACACCATATATTTT.